What follows are 31 T cell receptor beta chains derived from one specimen sequenced in a study of patients and donors after allogeneic stem cell transplantation. TCRdb processed the RT-PCR reads anew with MiXCR; each CDR3 protein has one entry. This table holds roughly 880,000 distinct CDR3 sequences, roughly 18% found once. The sequenced sample was blood, either unsorted or a sorted T cell fraction (not recorded which). These receptors originate from a human donor who was either an allogeneic HSCT recipient or a stem cell or donor lymphocyte infusion donor (not recorded which). It is not recorded whose cells these are; they may come from a transplant donor.

Only a few counts were recorded for this clonotype. J is TRBJ2-5 and V is TRBV27; TRBD1 agrees at 7 bases. The germline V gene encodes CDR1 MNHEY and CDR2 SMNVEV (reference sequence). The CDR3 runs 14 residues. With 4 bases clipped from V and 5 bases from J, the junction kept 7 bases outside the gene matches. DNA of the CDR3: TGTGCCAGCAGTTACAGGGGCACAGGGGAGACCCAGTACTTC. Amino acid sequence: CASSYRGTGETQYF.

This chain links TRBV5-1 with TRBJ2-2; no definite D call. V shed 0 bases and J shed 9 bases, with 12 bases lying between them. The length of the CDR3 is 14 residues. CDR1 SGHRS and CDR2 YFSETQ come from the germline V gene. Here the CDR3 reads CASSLAMSRRELFF. The CDR3 nucleotides read TGCGCCAGCAGCTTGGCTATGTCTAGGAGGGAGCTGTTTTTT.

This clonotype came up a few times. V usage is TRBV27 and J usage is TRBJ1-5; 7 nucleotides match TRBD1. V trimming: 6 bases; J trimming: 2 bases; junction bases outside the gene matches: 7. In germline, CDR1 is MNHEY, CDR2 SMNVEV (reference sequence). This CDR3 region has 15 residues. CDR3 sequence: CASRQGGVGNQPQHF. The CDR3 DNA reads TGTGCCAGCAGGCAGGGGGGCGTAGGCAATCAGCCCCAGCATTTT.

In this sample, this clonotype turned up a few times. The chain is built from TRBV12-3 or TRBV12-4 and TRBJ2-5, with a tentative D call TRBD2 (5 bases). The CDR3 runs to 14 residues. V was trimmed by 3 bases and J by 5 bases, leaving 13 bases between them. In nucleotides, the CDR3 is TGTGCCAGCAGTTTCGGACCCAGAGGGGAGACCCAGTACTTC. Residues: CASSFGPRGETQYF.

A few counts support this clonotype. The genes are TRBV11-3 and TRBJ2-1; TRBD1 matches at 9 bases. Germline V lookup: CDR1 SGHNT, CDR2 YENEEA. The J segment lost 5 bases and the V segment lost 5 bases, leaving 10 bases of the junction unmatched. This CDR3 comprises 16 residues. DNA for the CDR3: TGTGCCAGCAGCCTCTCAGGGGACAGGGTTAACAATGAGCAGTTCTTC. It encodes CASSLSGDRVNNEQFF.

The chain recombines TRBV29-1 with TRBJ1-2; the D is unclear. Trimming removed 4 bases at V and 6 bases at J, with 9 bases between. Germline lookup yields CDR1 SQVTM and CDR2 ANQGSEA. The CDR3 totals 11 residues. CDR3 protein: CSVVGPDGYTF. The CDR3 bases are TGCAGCGTTGTAGGCCCGGATGGCTACACCTTC.

The V and J genes are TRBV14 and TRBJ2-7; no clear D. V gave up 1 base and J gave up 6 bases, with 10 bases separating them. The germline gives CDR1 SGHDN, CDR2 FVKESK. CDR3 length equals 13 residues. The CDR3 DNA is TGTGCCAGCAGCCAAGTGACTCCCATCGAGCAGTACTTC. Its protein product is CASSQVTPIEQYF. Full variable domain (remainder filled in from reference TRBV14 and TRBJ2-7): EAGVTQFPSHSVIEKGQTVTLRCDPISGHDNLYWYRRVMGKEIKFLLHFVKESKQDESGMPNNRFLAERTGGTYSTLKVQPAELEDSGVYFCASSQVTPIEQYFGPGTRLTVT.

The chain is built from TRBV10-3 and TRBJ1-1; 8 nucleotides align to TRBD1. Germline V CDR1 and CDR2: ENHRY, SYGVKD. CDR3 length: 15 residues. Losses at the gene ends were 3 bases for V and 1 base for J; bases not matched to a gene: 4. The DNA of the CDR3 is TGTGCCATCAGTGAATCGGACAGGGCGAACACTGAAGCTTTCTTT. Its translation is CAISESDRANTEAFF.

There are a few counts of this clonotype. J is TRBJ2-5 and V is TRBV20-1, with 11 positions matching TRBD2. The CDR3 loop spans 15 amino acids. The V segment lost 5 bases and the J segment 3 bases; nucleotides outside the gene matches: 8. From germline, CDR1 is DFQATT and CDR2 SNEGSKA (reference sequence). CDR3 nucleotides: TGCAGTGCTCACCCCGGGACTAGCGGAAAAGAGACCCAGTACTTC. Translated, it gives CSAHPGTSGKETQYF.

The rearrangement links TRBV27 to TRBJ1-1; tentatively, D is TRBD1 (5 bases). Trimming cost V 8 bases and J 1 base, with 14 bases left between them. The CDR3 runs 14 residues. Germline values: CDR1 MNHEY, CDR2 SMNVEV (reference sequence). The CDR3 DNA reads TGTGCCAGCGAACCCTCCGGGGGGAACACTGAAGCTTTCTTT. It specifies CASEPSGGNTEAFF.

This clonotype was picked up many times. This sequence joins TRBV4-2 and TRBJ1-3; D call uncertain. V dropped 3 bases and J dropped 5 bases, with 11 bases sitting between them. Germline CDR1 and CDR2: LGHNA and YNFKEQ. The CDR3 has 14 amino acids. Written as DNA, the CDR3 is TGTGCCAGCAGCCAGACGGGAGGGCGAAACACCATATATTTT. This gives the protein CASSQTGGRNTIYF.

The V and J genes are TRBV25-1 and TRBJ2-1, with D uncertain. Germline-derived CDR1 and CDR2 are MGHDK and SYGVNS. V was shortened by 8 bases and J by 7 bases, with 9 bases between the two germline ends. This CDR3 is 11 amino acids long. The CDR3 is CASSEANEQFF. The CDR3 DNA sequence: TGTGCCAGCTCTGAGGCGAATGAGCAGTTCTTC.

The chain combines TRBV27 with TRBJ2-2; 7 bases map to TRBD2. Germline trimming cut 6 bases from V and 7 bases from J; bases unmatched to any gene: 8. The CDR3 totals 14 residues. CDR1 and CDR2 (germline): MNHEY, SMNVEV (reference sequence). CDR3 amino acids: CASSGRTGRGELFF. DNA for the CDR3: TGTGCCAGCAGCGGGAGGACTGGCCGCGGGGAGCTGTTTTTT.

The chain employs TRBV24-1 and TRBJ2-7; 11 bases agree with TRBD2. CDR3 length: 15 amino acids. Germline-derived CDR1 and CDR2 are KGHDR and SFDVKD. The ends lost 1 base at V and 5 bases at J; junction bases unmatched: 3. The CDR3 DNA reads TGTGCCACCAGTGATTTAATAGCGGGAGGGAACGAGCAGTACTTC. This codes for CATSDLIAGGNEQYF.

This clonotype was detected a few times. The CDR3 bases are TGTGCCAGCAGTTTATATTCGGATACGCAGTATTTT. Its translation is CASSLYSDTQYF. The rearrangement joins TRBV12-3 or TRBV12-4 to TRBJ2-3; D unresolved. The germline V and J ends were trimmed by 2 bases and 6 bases, with 6 bases remaining between them. The CDR3 extends over 12 amino acids.

The chain couples TRBV6-2 or TRBV6-3 to TRBJ1-4; D remains ambiguous. With 2 bases removed from V and 4 bases from J, the gap between germline ends came to 5 bases. The CDR3 covers 13 residues. Germline V gene sequence: CDR1 MNHEY, CDR2 SVGEGT. CDR3 loop: CASSYRSNEKLFF. The CDR3 DNA follows: TGTGCCAGCAGTTACCGAAGTAATGAAAAACTGTTTTTT.

This clonotype was recorded a few times. This rearrangement joins TRBV2 to TRBJ2-4; D gene ambiguous. This CDR3 spans 12 amino acids. Germline V lookup: CDR1 SNHLY, CDR2 FYNNEI. Deletions cut 3 bases from V and 6 bases from J, with 6 bases between. CDR3 sequence (DNA): TGTGCCAGCAGTGACCTGCCAAACATTCAGTACTTC. It codes for CASSDLPNIQYF. The complete variable domain, with remaining parts taken from reference TRBV2 and TRBJ2-4, reads EPEVTQTPSHQVTQMGQEVILRCVPISNHLYFYWYRQILGQKVEFLVSFYNNEISEKSEIFDDQFSVERPDGSNFTLKIRSTKLEDSAMYFCASSDLPNIQYFGAGTRLSVL.

This clonotype has only one observation. J is TRBJ1-4 and V is TRBV6-5; D remains ambiguous. This CDR3 region has 15 residues. Trimming pared 2 bases from V and 8 bases from J, leaving 15 bases between. From germline, CDR1 is MNHEY and CDR2 SVGAGI. The CDR3 loop reads CASSYADASGEKLFF. The CDR3 coding sequence is TGTGCCAGCAGTTACGCGGACGCTTCGGGCGAAAAACTGTTTTTT.

V is TRBV4-2 and J is TRBJ2-1; TRBD2 aligns across 9 bases. Germline CDR1 is LGHNA and CDR2 is YNFKEQ. The V gene end was trimmed by 1 base and the J gene end by 4 bases; junction bases not matched to a gene: 8. This CDR3 region has 17 residues. The CDR3, as DNA: TGTGCCAGCAGCCAAGTTCTAGCGGGGAACTTTTACAATGAGCAGTTCTTC. Translating gives CASSQVLAGNFYNEQFF.

This clonotype was recorded a few times. J is TRBJ2-7 and V is TRBV5-1; D not resolved. The V and J ends lost 1 base and 9 bases respectively, with 8 bases between them. The CDR3 has 11 residues. Germline loops: CDR1 SGHRS, CDR2 YFSETQ. In nucleotides, the CDR3 is TGCGCCAGCAGCTTGTCAACGGTGCAGTACTTC. Its translation is CASSLSTVQYF.

The chain joins TRBV12-3 or TRBV12-4 to TRBJ1-1, with TRBD1 as a possible D gene (5 bases). Trimming took off 6 bases at V and 4 bases at J, with 15 bases between the two ends. CDR3 length equals 14 residues. In DNA form, the CDR3 reads TGTGCCAGCAGCCCAGAGATAGGGGTCACTGAAGCTTTCTTT. Translation: CASSPEIGVTEAFF.

This clonotype was seen only a few times. The chain links TRBV7-3 to TRBJ1-2, with a weak D call TRBD1 (5 bases). The CDR3 contains 14 residues. Trimming took off 6 bases at V and 4 bases at J, with 15 bases between the two ends. Germline CDR1 is SGHTA and CDR2 is FQGTGA. In nucleotides, the CDR3 is TGTGCCAGCAGTCCAACGACGGACACCTATGGCTACACCTTC. Translated, it gives CASSPTTDTYGYTF.

This clonotype was recorded a few times. The chain couples TRBV3-1 to TRBJ1-5, with D unresolved. CDR1 is LGHDT, CDR2 YNNKEL, per germline (reference sequence). This CDR3 has 16 residues. V lost 1 base and J lost 7, with 17 bases in between. This CDR3 reads CASSQALGRPLQPQHF. The CDR3, as DNA: TGTGCCAGCAGCCAAGCTTTGGGTCGACCGCTGCAGCCCCAGCATTTT.

This clonotype has ten or more counts. The chain joins TRBV12-3 or TRBV12-4 to TRBJ1-1; TRBD1 matches at 10 bases. There are 15 residues in the CDR3. The trim removed 5 bases at V and 4 bases at J, leaving 7 bases unmatched. CDR3 sequence reads: CASSPRQGASTEAFF. The CDR3 DNA follows: TGTGCCAGCAGTCCTCGACAGGGGGCGAGCACTGAAGCTTTCTTT.

This clonotype was seen a few times. The CDR3 bases are TGTGCCAGCAGCTCCCAACGGACAGGAAACACTGAAGCTTTCTTT. Translated: CASSSQRTGNTEAFF. The chain uses TRBV12-3 or TRBV12-4 and TRBJ1-1; TRBD1 agrees at 7 bases. CDR3 length: 15 amino acids. Trimming removed 6 bases from V and 2 bases from J; junction bases left unmatched: 9.

This clonotype was seen a handful of times. The chain uses TRBV12-3 or TRBV12-4 and TRBJ1-6; 9 bases agree with TRBD1. The CDR3 has 15 residues. Unmatched junction bases numbered 7, after V lost 6 bases and J lost 7 bases. As DNA, the CDR3 is TGTGCCAGCAGCCCCACAGGGGGCAAGAATTCACCCCTCCACTTT. Encoded protein: CASSPTGGKNSPLHF.

There are many counts of this clonotype. The V call is TRBV4-2, the J call TRBJ1-2, with TRBD1 matching 7 bases. The germline V gene encodes CDR1 LGHNA and CDR2 YNFKEQ. J gave up 7 bases and V 4 bases, and 12 bases lay outside the gene matches. This CDR3 has 15 residues. CDR3 sequence: CASSLRQGPNGGYTF. The CDR3 DNA follows: TGTGCCAGCAGCCTCCGACAGGGCCCCAATGGTGGCTACACCTTC.

This clonotype appeared a few times. J is TRBJ2-3 and V is TRBV20-1; the match to TRBD2 covers 10 bases. The length of the CDR3 is 15 residues. The ends lost 4 bases at V and 5 bases at J; junction bases unmatched: 9. CDR1 is DFQATT and CDR2 is SNEGSKA in the germline V gene (reference sequence). CDR3 sequence reads: CSAIRPSGRIDTQYF. The CDR3 nucleotides read TGCAGTGCTATTAGGCCTAGCGGGAGAATAGATACGCAGTATTTT.

This clonotype came up a few times. This chain joins TRBV25-1 and TRBJ1-2; 8 bases match TRBD1. The CDR3 extends over 14 amino acids. The junction had 8 bases not matched to a gene; V was cut back by 5 bases and J by 6 bases. From germline, CDR1 is MGHDK and CDR2 SYGVNS. The CDR3: CASSPDGTGNGYTF. Here the CDR3 DNA reads TGTGCCAGCAGTCCGGACGGGACAGGCAATGGCTACACCTTC.

CDR3 region: CASSLEQFGGYTF. CDR3 in DNA: TGTGCCAGCAGCTTGGAACAGTTTGGGGGCTACACCTTC. The chain couples TRBV5-5 to TRBJ1-2; D gene ambiguous. CDR1 and CDR2 (germline): SGHKS, YYEKEE (reference sequence). The length of the CDR3 is 13 residues. V gave up 0 bases and J gave up 8 bases, with 11 bases separating them. Based on the CDR3 plus reference TRBV5-5 and TRBJ1-2, the full variable domain is DAGVTQSPTHLIKTRGQQVTLRCSPISGHKSVSWYQQVLGQGPQFIFQYYEKEERGRGNFPDRFSARQFPNYSSELNVNALLLGDSALYLCASSLEQFGGYTFGSGTRLTVV.

This clonotype was seen only a few times. The V gene is TRBV10-3, the J gene TRBJ2-3, with D perhaps TRBD1 (5 bases). V lost 3 bases to trimming and J lost 0 bases, with 7 bases between them. This CDR3 region has 14 residues. The germline V gene encodes CDR1 ENHRY and CDR2 SYGVKD. CDR3 protein: CAISEQESTDTQYF. The CDR3 DNA is TGTGCCATCAGTGAACAGGAAAGCACAGATACGCAGTATTTT.